This entry lists 19 T cell receptor beta chains sequenced from one sample in a study of shared clonotypes between healthy human individuals (dated by TCRdb to the early 2020s). Library construction relied on the immunoSEQ multiplex PCR assay. Sourced from immuneACCESS, this table was stored by TCRdb with only in-frame sequences that have V and J called. A share of the clones is absent; for the studies checked, an unresolved V gene accounts for under half, and the remainder has no known explanation. The sample data list about 680,000 clones, and around 73% of these were observed just once. The ten largest clones add up to around 2% of the sample. The sequenced sample was memory CD4+ T cells sorted from blood. According to the study, the label for this sample's cell subset or site signals: CD45RA-negative fraction. These receptors all stem from a woman aged 30 to 39 in good health.

J is TRBJ2-2 and V is TRBV27; no definite D call. CDR3 length equals 15 residues. V lost 5 bases and J lost 6, with 16 bases in between. Per the germline V gene, CDR1 is MNHEY and CDR2 is SMNVEV (reference sequence). The CDR3 region has the DNA TGTGCCAGCAGTCCCCACGACGGGTTATCCGGGGAGCTGTTTTTT. Amino acids: CASSPHDGLSGELFF.

CDR3 amino acids: CAWSPLAGGETQYF. The CDR3 nucleotides are TGTGCCTGGAGTCCATTAGCGGGCGGGGAGACCCAGTACTTC. This rearrangement joins TRBV30 to TRBJ2-5; TRBD2 matches 7 bases. The CDR3 length is 14 residues. Germline values: CDR1 GTSNPN, CDR2 SVGIG (reference sequence). J lost 5 bases, V lost 2 bases, and 8 bases had no gene match.

This chain uses TRBV2 with TRBJ1-5, with TRBD1 identical over 8 bases. Trimming took 3 bases from V and 5 from J; bases not matched to a gene: 3. Germline lookup yields CDR1 SNHLY and CDR2 FYNNEI. The CDR3 covers 14 residues. The CDR3 protein is CASSEDRVYQPQHF. The CDR3 coding sequence is TGTGCCAGCAGTGAGGACAGGGTCTATCAGCCCCAGCATTTT.

This clone was recorded once. The rearrangement links TRBV6-5 to TRBJ2-6; D is undetermined. The CDR3 consists of 14 residues. The germline V and J ends were trimmed by 6 bases and 0 bases, with 6 bases remaining between them. CDR1 MNHEY and CDR2 SVGAGI come from the germline V gene. CDR3 region: CASSFISGANVLTF. The CDR3 region has the DNA TGTGCCAGCAGCTTCATCTCTGGGGCCAACGTCCTGACTTTC.

This clone was seen ten or more times. J is TRBJ2-7 and V is TRBV19, with a tentative D call TRBD2 (5 bases). Germline V gene sequence: CDR1 LNHDA, CDR2 SQIVND (reference sequence). V was clipped by 4 bases and J by 3 bases, with 7 bases between them. This CDR3 has 12 residues. The CDR3 DNA is TGTGCCAGTAGTACTACTAGCTACGAGCAGTACTTC. Amino acid sequence: CASSTTSYEQYF.

The chain uses TRBV6-1 and TRBJ2-2, with 8 nucleotides matching TRBD2. The CDR3 contains 17 residues. With V trimmed by 2 bases and J by 4 bases, 9 bases remained unmatched. Germline V gene sequence: CDR1 MNHNS, CDR2 SASEGT. The CDR3 bases are TGTGCCAGCAGTGAACTTCCAGCGGGAGTAGGCACCGGGGAGCTGTTTTTT. Amino acids: CASSELPAGVGTGELFF.

This clone is termed medium-sized. The chain combines TRBV5-1 with TRBJ1-4; D perhaps matches TRBD1 (5 bases). With 4 bases removed from V and 8 bases from J, the gap between germline ends came to 9 bases. The germline gives CDR1 SGHRS, CDR2 YFSETQ. The CDR3 has 12 residues. CDR3 DNA sequence: TGCGCCAGCAGCACAGCAGGGGAAAAACTGTTTTTT. This sequence encodes CASSTAGEKLFF.

The V and J genes are TRBV6-4 and TRBJ1-2; tentatively, D is TRBD1 (5 bases). The germline V gene has CDR1 MRHNA and CDR2 SNTAGT. V was trimmed by 6 bases and J by 8 bases, leaving 16 bases between them. The CDR3 is 13 residues long. CDR3 sequence reads: CASRPQGTGGYTF. The CDR3 DNA sequence: TGTGCCAGCAGGCCCCAGGGAACGGGCGGCTACACCTTC.

The rearrangement joins TRBV2 to TRBJ1-3; D is perhaps TRBD1 (5 bases). The CDR3 is 14 amino acids. Trimming stripped 6 bases from V and 0 bases from J, with 9 bases between. Germline CDR1 is SNHLY and CDR2 is FYNNEI. For the CDR3, the DNA is TGTGCCAGCAGGAGGGGTGACTCTGGAAACACCATATATTTT. Translating it yields CASRRGDSGNTIYF.

V usage is TRBV25-1 and J usage is TRBJ2-1; TRBD1 matches at 8 bases. Germline CDR1 and CDR2: MGHDK and SYGVNS. The CDR3 runs to 16 residues. With V trimmed by 4 bases and J by 3 bases, 8 bases remained unmatched. The CDR3 protein is CASSATRDRNYNEQFF. CDR3 bases: TGTGCCAGCAGTGCGACCCGGGACAGGAACTACAATGAGCAGTTCTTC.

This clone was detected a few times. The rearrangement joins TRBV5-4 to TRBJ2-7; D may correspond to TRBD1 or TRBD2 (5 bases each). V was trimmed by 4 bases and J by 3 bases, leaving 11 bases between them. Looked up from germline, CDR1 is SGHNT and CDR2 is YYREEE (reference sequence). The CDR3 has 13 amino acids. For the CDR3, the DNA is TGTGCCAGCAGCAGGGACGAAGACTACGAGCAGTACTTC. Translating it yields CASSRDEDYEQYF.

This chain uses TRBV5-6 with TRBJ1-2, with D hard to call. In germline, CDR1 is SGHDT, CDR2 YYEEEE. The V gene lost 4 bases and the J gene lost 3 bases, with 16 bases spanning the gap. This CDR3 is 15 amino acids long. The CDR3 bases are TGTGCCAGCAGCCGCCGAGGACGGGGATACTATGGCTACACCTTC. Protein product: CASSRRGRGYYGYTF.

The chain's CDR3 is CASSKGIQETQYF. The CDR3 DNA is TGTGCCAGCAGCAAGGGGATCCAAGAGACCCAGTACTTC. The chain uses TRBV7-8 and TRBJ2-5; D might be TRBD1 (5 bases). The CDR3 has 13 amino acids. Trimming removed 5 bases at V and 1 base at J, with 8 bases between. Germline V lookup: CDR1 SGHVS, CDR2 FQNEAQ.

The rearrangement joins TRBV18 to TRBJ2-5; D not resolved. This CDR3 is 14 amino acids long. The V end lost 3 bases, the J end lost 1 base, and 9 bases lay between the germline ends. Germline V CDR1 and CDR2: KGHSH, LQKENI. The CDR3 region is CASSPRPVQETQYF. The CDR3 DNA reads TGTGCCAGCTCACCTCGGCCCGTCCAAGAGACCCAGTACTTC.

This rearrangement joins TRBV28 to TRBJ2-7; perhaps TRBD2 as D (6 bases). The germline V and J ends were trimmed by 8 bases and 2 bases, with 13 bases remaining between them. There are 13 residues in the CDR3. Germline V gives CDR1 MDHEN, CDR2 SYDVKM. This chain's CDR3 is CASGGTSAYEQYF. The CDR3 nucleotides are TGTGCCAGCGGGGGGACTTCAGCCTACGAGCAGTACTTC.

The chain combines TRBV6-1 with TRBJ1-5, with D unclear. Germline CDR1 reads MNHNS; CDR2 reads SASEGT. Deletions cut 5 bases from V and 0 bases from J, with 11 bases between. CDR3 length equals 15 residues. The CDR3 spells CASSQEDYSNQPQHF. Here the CDR3 DNA reads TGTGCCAGCAGTCAAGAAGATTATAGCAATCAGCCCCAGCATTTT.

The chain combines TRBV28 with TRBJ2-1; possible D gene TRBD2, 6 bases. Deletions cut 7 bases from V and 8 bases from J, with 12 bases between. The CDR3 spans 12 residues. In germline, CDR1 is MDHEN, CDR2 SYDVKM. Here the CDR3 reads CASIAEGDEQFF. CDR3 nucleotides: TGTGCCAGCATTGCGGAGGGTGATGAGCAGTTCTTC.

The chain joins TRBV29-1 to TRBJ2-3, with D possibly matching TRBD1 (6 bases). The CDR3 is 12 amino acids. CDR1 is SQVTM, CDR2 ANQGSEA, per germline. The germline V and J ends were trimmed by 6 bases and 6 bases, with 13 bases remaining between them. As DNA, the CDR3 is TGCAGCGTCGTTACAGGGCGGGATACGCAGTATTTT. Amino acids: CSVVTGRDTQYF.

The chain employs TRBV4-1 and TRBJ2-1; 11 bases are a match to TRBD2. Losses at the gene ends were 1 base for V and 0 bases for J; bases not matched to a gene: 2. The CDR3 totals 17 residues. Germline CDR1 is MGHRA and CDR2 is YSYEKL. CDR3 coding DNA: TGCGCCAGCAGCCAAGGAGGACTAGCGGGCTCCTACAATGAGCAGTTCTTC. The encoded protein is CASSQGGLAGSYNEQFF.